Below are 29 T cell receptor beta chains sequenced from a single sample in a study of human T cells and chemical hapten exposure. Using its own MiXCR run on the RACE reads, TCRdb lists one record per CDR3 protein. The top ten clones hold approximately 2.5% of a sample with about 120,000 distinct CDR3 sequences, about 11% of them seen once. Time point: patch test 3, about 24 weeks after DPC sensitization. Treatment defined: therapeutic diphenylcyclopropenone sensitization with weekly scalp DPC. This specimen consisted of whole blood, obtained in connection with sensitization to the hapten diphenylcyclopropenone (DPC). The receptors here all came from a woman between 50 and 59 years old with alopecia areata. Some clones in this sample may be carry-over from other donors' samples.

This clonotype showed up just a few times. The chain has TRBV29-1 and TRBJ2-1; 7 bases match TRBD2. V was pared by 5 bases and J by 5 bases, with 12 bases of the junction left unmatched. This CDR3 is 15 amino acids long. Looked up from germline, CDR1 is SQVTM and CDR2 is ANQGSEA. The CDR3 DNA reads TGCAGCGTTACTCTCGGCGGGAGTGAGGACAATGAGCAGTTCTTC. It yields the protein CSVTLGGSEDNEQFF.

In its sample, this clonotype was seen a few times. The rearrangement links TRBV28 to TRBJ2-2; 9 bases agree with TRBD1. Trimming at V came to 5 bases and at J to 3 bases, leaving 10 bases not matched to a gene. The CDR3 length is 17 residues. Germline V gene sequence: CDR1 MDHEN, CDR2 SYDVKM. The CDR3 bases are TGTGCCAGCAGTCCTGGGCCGACAGGGGGTTACACCGGGGAGCTGTTTTTT. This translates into CASSPGPTGGYTGELFF. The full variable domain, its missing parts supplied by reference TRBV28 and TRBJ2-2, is DVKVTQSSRYLVKRTGEKVFLECVQDMDHENMFWYRQDPGLGLRLIYFSYDVKMKEKGDIPEGYSVSREKKERFSLILESASTNQTSMYLCASSPGPTGGYTGELFFGEGSRLTVL.

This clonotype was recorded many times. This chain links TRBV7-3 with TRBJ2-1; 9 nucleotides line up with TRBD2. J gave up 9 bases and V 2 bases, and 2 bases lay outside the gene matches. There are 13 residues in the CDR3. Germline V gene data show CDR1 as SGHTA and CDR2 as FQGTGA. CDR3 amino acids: CASSLLAGAEQFF. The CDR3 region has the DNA TGTGCCAGCAGCTTATTAGCGGGGGCTGAGCAGTTCTTC.

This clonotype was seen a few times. CDR3 protein: CASSGRPTTEAFF. CDR3 nucleotides: TGTGCCAGCAGCGGACGGCCTACCACTGAAGCTTTCTTT. The chain carries TRBV6-5 and TRBJ1-1; D gene unclear. Trimming took 6 bases from V and 4 from J, leaving 12 bases between them. The CDR3 has 13 amino acids. Germline V CDR1 and CDR2: MNHEY, SVGAGI.

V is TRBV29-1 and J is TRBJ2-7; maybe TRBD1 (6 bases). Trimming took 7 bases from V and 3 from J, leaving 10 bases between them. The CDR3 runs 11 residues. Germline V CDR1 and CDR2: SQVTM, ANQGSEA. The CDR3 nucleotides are TGCAGCGCCTCACAGGGCTACGAGCAGTACTTC. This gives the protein CSASQGYEQYF.

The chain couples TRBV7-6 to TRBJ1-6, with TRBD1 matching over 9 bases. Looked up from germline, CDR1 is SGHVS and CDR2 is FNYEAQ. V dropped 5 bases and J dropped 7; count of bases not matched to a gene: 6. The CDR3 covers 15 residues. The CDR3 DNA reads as TGTGCCAGCAGCCGAGACAGGGGGGGGAATTCACCCCTCCACTTT. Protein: CASSRDRGGNSPLHF.

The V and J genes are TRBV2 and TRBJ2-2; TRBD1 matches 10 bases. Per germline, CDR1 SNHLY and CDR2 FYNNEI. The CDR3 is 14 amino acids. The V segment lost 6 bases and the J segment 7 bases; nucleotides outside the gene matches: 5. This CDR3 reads CASRGDRGSGELFF. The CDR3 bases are TGTGCCAGCAGAGGGGACAGGGGTAGCGGGGAGCTGTTTTTT.

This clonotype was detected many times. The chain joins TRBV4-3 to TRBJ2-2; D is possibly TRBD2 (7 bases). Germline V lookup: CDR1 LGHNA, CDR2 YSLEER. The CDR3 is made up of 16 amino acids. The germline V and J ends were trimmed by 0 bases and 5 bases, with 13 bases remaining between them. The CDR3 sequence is CASSQDGGGTTGELFF. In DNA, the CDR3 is TGCGCCAGCAGCCAAGATGGGGGGGGGACAACCGGGGAGCTGTTTTTT.

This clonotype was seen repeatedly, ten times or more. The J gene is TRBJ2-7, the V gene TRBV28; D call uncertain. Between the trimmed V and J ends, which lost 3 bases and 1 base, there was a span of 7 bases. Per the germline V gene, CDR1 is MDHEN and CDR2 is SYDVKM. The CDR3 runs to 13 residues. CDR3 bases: TGTGCCAGCAGTTTGGGCTCGTCCTACGAGCAGTACTTC. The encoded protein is CASSLGSSYEQYF.

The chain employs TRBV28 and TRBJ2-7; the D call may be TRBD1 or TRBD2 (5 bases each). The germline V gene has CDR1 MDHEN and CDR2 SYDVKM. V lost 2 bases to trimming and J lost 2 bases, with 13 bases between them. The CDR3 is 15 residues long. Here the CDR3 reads CASSLTGTATYEQYF. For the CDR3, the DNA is TGTGCCAGCAGTTTAACGGGGACCGCAACCTACGAGCAGTACTTC.

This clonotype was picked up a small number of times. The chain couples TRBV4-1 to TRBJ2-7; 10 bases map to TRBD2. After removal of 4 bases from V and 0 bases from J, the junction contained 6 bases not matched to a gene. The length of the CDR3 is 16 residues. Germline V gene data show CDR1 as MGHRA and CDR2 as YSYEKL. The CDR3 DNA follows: TGCGCCAGCAGCCCGCTCAGCGGGGGGGCCTCCTACGAGCAGTACTTC. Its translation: CASSPLSGGASYEQYF.

The CDR3 DNA sequence: TGTGCCAGCAGCCCTCCGGGCAATCAGCCCCAGCATTTT. It is translated as CASSPPGNQPQHF. This chain uses TRBV5-5 with TRBJ1-5, with D hard to call. CDR3 length: 13 residues. CDR1 and CDR2 (germline): SGHKS, YYEKEE (reference sequence). The germline V and J ends were trimmed by 4 bases and 2 bases, with 7 bases remaining between them. Looking up the rest from reference TRBV5-5 and TRBJ1-5 gives the full variable domain: DAGVTQSPTHLIKTRGQQVTLRCSPISGHKSVSWYQQVLGQGPQFIFQYYEKEERGRGNFPDRFSARQFPNYSSELNVNALLLGDSALYLCASSPPGNQPQHFGDGTRLSIL.

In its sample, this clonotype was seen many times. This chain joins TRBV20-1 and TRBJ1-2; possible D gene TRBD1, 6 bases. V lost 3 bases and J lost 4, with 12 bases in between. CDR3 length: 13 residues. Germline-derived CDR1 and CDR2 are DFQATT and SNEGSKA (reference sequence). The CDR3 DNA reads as TGCAGTGCTAGCGGCGACAGGAGCTATGGCTACACCTTC. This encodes CSASGDRSYGYTF.

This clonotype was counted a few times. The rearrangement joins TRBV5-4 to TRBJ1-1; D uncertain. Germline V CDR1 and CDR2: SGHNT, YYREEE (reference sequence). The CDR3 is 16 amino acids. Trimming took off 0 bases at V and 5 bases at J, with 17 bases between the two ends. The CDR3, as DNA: TGTGCCAGCAGCTTGGCCGGTCGAGGTCATTTGACTGAAGCTTTCTTT. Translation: CASSLAGRGHLTEAFF.

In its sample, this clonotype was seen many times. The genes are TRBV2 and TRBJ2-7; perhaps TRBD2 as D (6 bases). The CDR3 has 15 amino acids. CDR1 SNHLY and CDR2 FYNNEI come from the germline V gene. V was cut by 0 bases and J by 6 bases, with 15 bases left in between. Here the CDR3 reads CASSEALGIGGEQYF. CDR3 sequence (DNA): TGTGCCAGCAGTGAAGCGCTGGGTATCGGGGGCGAGCAGTACTTC.

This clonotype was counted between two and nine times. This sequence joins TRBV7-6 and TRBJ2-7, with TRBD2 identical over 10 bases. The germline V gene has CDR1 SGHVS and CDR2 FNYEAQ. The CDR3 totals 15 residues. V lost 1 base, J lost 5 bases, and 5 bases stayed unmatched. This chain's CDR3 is CASSLDPLAGNEQYF. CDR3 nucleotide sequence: TGTGCCAGCAGCTTAGATCCACTAGCGGGGAACGAGCAGTACTTC.

The CDR3 loop is CASSLGLAGATDTQYF. CDR3 sequence (DNA): TGCGCCAGCAGCCTTGGACTAGCGGGGGCCACAGATACGCAGTATTTT. The chain combines TRBV5-1 with TRBJ2-3; 13 bases agree with TRBD2. CDR1 is SGHRS, CDR2 YFSETQ, per germline. The length of the CDR3 is 16 residues. V lost 4 bases and J lost 2; bases outside the gene matches: 4.

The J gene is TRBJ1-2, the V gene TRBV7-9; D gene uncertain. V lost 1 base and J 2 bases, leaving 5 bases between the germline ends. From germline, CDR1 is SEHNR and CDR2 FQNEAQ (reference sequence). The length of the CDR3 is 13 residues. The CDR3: CASSLGRNYGYTF. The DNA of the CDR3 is TGTGCCAGCAGCTTAGGACGGAACTATGGCTACACCTTC.

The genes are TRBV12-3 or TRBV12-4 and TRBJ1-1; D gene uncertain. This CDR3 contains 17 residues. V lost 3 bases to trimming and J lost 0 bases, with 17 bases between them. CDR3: CASSLAGGLKMNTEAFF. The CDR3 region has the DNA TGTGCCAGCAGTTTGGCAGGAGGGCTGAAGATGAACACTGAAGCTTTCTTT.

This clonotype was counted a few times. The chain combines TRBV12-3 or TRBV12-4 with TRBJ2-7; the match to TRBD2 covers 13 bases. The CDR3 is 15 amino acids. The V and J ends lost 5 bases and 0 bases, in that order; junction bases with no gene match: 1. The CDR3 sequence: CASSRTSGSSYEQYF. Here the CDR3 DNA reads TGTGCCAGCAGTCGGACTAGCGGGAGCTCCTACGAGCAGTACTTC.

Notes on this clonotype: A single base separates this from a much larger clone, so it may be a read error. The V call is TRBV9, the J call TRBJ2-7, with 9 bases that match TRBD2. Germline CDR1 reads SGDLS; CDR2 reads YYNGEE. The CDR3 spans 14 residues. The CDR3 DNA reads TGTACCAGCAGCGTGGCTAGCGGGGCCTACGAGCAGTACTTC. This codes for CTSSVASGAYEQYF.

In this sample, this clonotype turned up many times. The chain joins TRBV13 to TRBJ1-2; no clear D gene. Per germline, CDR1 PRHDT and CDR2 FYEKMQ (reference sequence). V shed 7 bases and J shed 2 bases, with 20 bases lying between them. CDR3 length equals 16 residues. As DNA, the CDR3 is TGTGCCAGCACCCCTTCCGGGAGGCCGCACAACTATGGCTACACCTTC. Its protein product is CASTPSGRPHNYGYTF.

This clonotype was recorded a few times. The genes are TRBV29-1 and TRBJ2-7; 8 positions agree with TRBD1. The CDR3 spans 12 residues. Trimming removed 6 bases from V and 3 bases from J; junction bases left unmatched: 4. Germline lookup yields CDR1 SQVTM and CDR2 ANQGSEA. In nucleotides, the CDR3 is TGCAGCGTGGAGACAGGGGACTACGAGCAGTACTTC. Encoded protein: CSVETGDYEQYF.

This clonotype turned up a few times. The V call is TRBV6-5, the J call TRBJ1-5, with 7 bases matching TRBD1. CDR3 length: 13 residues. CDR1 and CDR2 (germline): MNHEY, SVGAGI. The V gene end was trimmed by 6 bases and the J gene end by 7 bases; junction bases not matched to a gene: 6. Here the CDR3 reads CASRTGYGQPQHF. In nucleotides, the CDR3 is TGTGCCAGCAGGACAGGGTACGGACAGCCCCAGCATTTT.

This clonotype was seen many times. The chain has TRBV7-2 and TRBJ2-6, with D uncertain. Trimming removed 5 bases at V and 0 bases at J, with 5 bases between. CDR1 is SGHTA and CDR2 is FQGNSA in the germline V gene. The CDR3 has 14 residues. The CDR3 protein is CASSVDSGANVLTF. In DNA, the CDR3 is TGTGCCAGCAGCGTAGACTCTGGGGCCAACGTCCTGACTTTC.

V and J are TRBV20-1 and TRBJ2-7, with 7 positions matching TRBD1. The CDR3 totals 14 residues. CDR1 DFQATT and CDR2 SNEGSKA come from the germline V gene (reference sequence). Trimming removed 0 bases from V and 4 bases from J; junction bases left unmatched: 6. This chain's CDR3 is CSARERWDRYEQYF. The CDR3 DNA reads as TGCAGTGCTAGAGAGCGATGGGACAGATACGAGCAGTACTTC.

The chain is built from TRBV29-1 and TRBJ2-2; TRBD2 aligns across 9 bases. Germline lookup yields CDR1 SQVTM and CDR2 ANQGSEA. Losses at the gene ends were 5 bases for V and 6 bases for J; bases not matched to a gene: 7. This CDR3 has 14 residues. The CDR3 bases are TGCAGCGTTAATGCGGGAGGGCGGGCCGGGGAGCTGTTTTTT. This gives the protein CSVNAGGRAGELFF.

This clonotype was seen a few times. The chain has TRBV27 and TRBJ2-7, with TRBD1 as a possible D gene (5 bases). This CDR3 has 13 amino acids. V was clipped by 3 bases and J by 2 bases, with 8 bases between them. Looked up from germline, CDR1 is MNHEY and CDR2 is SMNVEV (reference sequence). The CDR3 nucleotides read TGTGCCAGCAGTTTGTCCAGGGCCTACGAGCAGTACTTC. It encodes CASSLSRAYEQYF.

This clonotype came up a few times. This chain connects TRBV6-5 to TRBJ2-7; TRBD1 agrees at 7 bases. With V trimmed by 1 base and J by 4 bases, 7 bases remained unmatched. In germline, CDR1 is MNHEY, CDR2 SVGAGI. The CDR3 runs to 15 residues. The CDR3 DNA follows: TGTGCCAGCAGTTACTGGTTGACAGGGATGTACGAGCAGTACTTC. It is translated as CASSYWLTGMYEQYF.